This T cell receptor beta chain emerged from a study of blood T cell repertoires in COVID-19 (dated by TCRdb to 2020 to 2022). About the full investigation: Collaborator samples came from the United States, Italy and Spain and covered acute and convalescent phases of COVID-19. The material from the prospective study consisted of cDNA or gDNA derived from T cells, B-cell-depleted T cells, or PBMCs. Deeply sampled blood TCRbeta repertoires from subjects exposed to, actively infected with, or recovered from COVID-19 were included in the dataset. The repertoires were made available in a free public database intended to serve as a resource for research on the immune response to SARS-CoV-2. Samples came from the ongoing ImmuneRACE study (first 160 participants) plus 1,254 subjects from 6 global collaborators. A de-identified subject ID, COVID-19 status, age in years and sex were almost always included in the sample metadata. Where HLA class I and class II types were available, the types were taken from metadata supplied by the sample provider, not from assay-based typing. What the authors observed across the whole study: Clinical and demographic metadata were provided uncurated, with the amount varying by source and participant.

A remark on this clone: The antigen it recognizes is unknown. The sample holds no much larger clone one base away, and base qualities are not on file.

At one collaborating source in Seattle, patients were enrolled during active infection and were followed longitudinally through the course of disease. Each collaborating institution followed its own protocols to collect whole blood in K2EDTA tubes. For TCRbeta analysis, collaborator samples were shipped as frozen whole blood, as isolated PBMCs, or as DNA extracted from either sample type. TCRbeta CDR3 regions were amplified from genomic DNA by means of the immunoSEQ Assay, a bias-controlled multiplex PCR. Per the source publication's procedure: Within the assay, amplification of reference gene primers was used to estimate how many nucleated cells each sample contained. Sequence reads were collapsed and filtered to measure the absolute abundance of every unique TCRbeta CDR3 rearrangement. For each sample, productive Simpson clonality was calculated as the square root of Simpson's diversity index across productive rearrangements. Imported from immuneACCESS, the table was reduced by TCRdb to in-frame sequences with V and J called. These copies leave out some clones; in studies compared against another copy, an unresolved V gene accounts for under half, and the cause of the remainder is not known. The D gene and trimming were derived from the DNA, and the V and J assignments and clone size from that table. The sample table records about 250,000 clones; 90% of these occur just once. The ten largest account for roughly 2.2% of the sample.

The junction carries 4 bases between V and J, which are trimmed by 0 bases and 2 bases respectively. CDR1 and CDR2 were assigned from the germline V gene (reference sequence) as LGHDT and YNNKEL. The CDR3, cysteine through phenylalanine, is 13 amino acids long. Of all the DNA, just the CDR3 is kept, 39 bases in frame from base 1. Sample: peripheral blood. This TCR was sampled from a woman aged 60 to 75 with COVID-19, enrolled during active disease. Here the chain combines TRBV3-1 (or the pseudogene TRBV3-2) and TRBJ2-5, with no reliable assignment of the D segment. The CDR3 protein is CASSQDLQETQYF. The DNA is TGTGCCAGCAGCCAAGATCTTCAAGAGACCCAGTACTTC.